One sample yielded the 10 T cell receptor beta chains listed below, sequenced in a study of beta chain features in type 1 diabetes. Every bit of the isolated RNA underwent reverse transcription, so sequencing read expressed TCRB transcripts. TCRdb keeps only in-frame clones here, not all; method: immunoSEQ multiplex PCR. Of roughly 450,000 clones in the sample, approximately 10% were seen once. Sequenced: naive CD4+ T cells from blood. The receptors originated from a woman under 30 in good health.

This clone was detected a few times. The J gene is TRBJ1-1, the V gene TRBV2; no clear D gene. The V end was cut by 8 bases, the J end by 0 bases, with 13 bases between. CDR1 and CDR2 from the germline V gene are SNHLY and FYNNEI. This CDR3 has 14 amino acids. The CDR3 DNA reads TGTGCCAGCCGCCCGAGGGCCTTGAACACTGAAGCTTTCTTT. Residues: CASRPRALNTEAFF.

V is TRBV7-2 and J is TRBJ2-6, with D unresolved. This CDR3 comprises 15 residues. CDR1 and CDR2 from the germline V gene are SGHTA and FQGNSA. Trimming removed 5 bases at V and 2 bases at J, with 10 bases between. The CDR3 protein is CASSPLRAGANVLTF. The CDR3 region has the DNA TGTGCCAGCAGCCCCCTTCGGGCTGGGGCCAACGTCCTGACTTTC.

This rearrangement joins TRBV2 to TRBJ2-7; D assignment may be TRBD1 or TRBD2 (5 bases each). The germline gives CDR1 SNHLY, CDR2 FYNNEI. The V end was cut by 7 bases, the J end by 6 bases, with 13 bases between. This CDR3 contains 12 residues. The DNA for the CDR3 is TGTGCCAGCACCTGGGACCTAGGCGAGCAGTACTTC. Translating it yields CASTWDLGEQYF.

This clone was observed a few times. J is TRBJ2-3 and V is TRBV9; 9 bases agree with TRBD1. Germline V CDR1 and CDR2: SGDLS, YYNGEE. This CDR3 spans 17 amino acids. The J segment lost 5 bases and the V segment lost 0 bases, leaving 10 bases of the junction unmatched. CDR3 DNA: TGTGCCAGCAGCGTAGGGCGGGACAGGGATCGCAGAGATACGCAGTATTTT. Translation: CASSVGRDRDRRDTQYF.

A word on this clone: Other DNA sequences in this sample translate to the same CDR3. The rearrangement links TRBV5-4 to TRBJ2-5; 12 nucleotides agree with TRBD2. Trimming at V came to 4 bases and at J to 2 bases, leaving 3 bases not matched to a gene. Germline V gene data show CDR1 as SGHNT and CDR2 as YYREEE (reference sequence). The CDR3 extends over 15 amino acids. The CDR3 spells CASSRGTSGQETQYF. In nucleotides, the CDR3 is TGTGCCAGCAGCCGCGGGACTAGCGGGCAAGAGACCCAGTACTTC.

This clone occurred a few times. The genes are TRBV2 and TRBJ1-2, with D unresolved. Germline assignment: CDR1 SNHLY and CDR2 FYNNEI. The CDR3 extends over 12 amino acids. The germline V and J ends were trimmed by 1 base and 4 bases, with 4 bases remaining between them. In DNA, the CDR3 is TGTGCCAGCAGTGAAGAGGTCTATGGCTACACCTTC. Translating it yields CASSEEVYGYTF.

The chain combines TRBV28 with TRBJ2-3; 7 nucleotides line up with TRBD1. V trimming: 4 bases; J trimming: 5 bases; junction bases outside the gene matches: 6. Germline CDR1 MDHEN, CDR2 SYDVKM. CDR3 length: 14 residues. The CDR3 DNA sequence: TGTGCCAGCAGTTATGACAGGGTGAGAGATACGCAGTATTTT. Translating it yields CASSYDRVRDTQYF.

This clone has just a few counts. V is TRBV9 and J is TRBJ2-3; 10 bases agree with TRBD2. V was pared by 0 bases and J by 7 bases, with 11 bases of the junction left unmatched. Per the germline V gene, CDR1 is SGDLS and CDR2 is YYNGEE. The CDR3 runs to 17 residues. CDR3: CASSVVSLAGAPYTQYF. The CDR3 bases are TGTGCCAGCAGCGTAGTCAGCCTAGCGGGGGCCCCCTATACGCAGTATTTT. Drawing the rest from reference TRBV9 and TRBJ2-3, the complete variable domain is DSGVTQTPKHLITATGQRVTLRCSPRSGDLSVYWYQQSLDQGLQFLIQYYNGEERAKGNILERFSAQQFPDLHSELNLSSLELGDSALYFCASSVVSLAGAPYTQYFGPGTRLTVL.

The rearrangement links TRBV4-3 to TRBJ2-3; 8 bases match TRBD1. The CDR3 is 13 amino acids. Trimming at V came to 8 bases and at J to 4 bases, leaving 5 bases not matched to a gene. The germline V gene has CDR1 LGHNA and CDR2 YSLEER. CDR3 DNA: TGCGCCAGCGGCAGGGGGCTTTCAGATACGCAGTATTTT. Its protein product is CASGRGLSDTQYF.

A remark on this clone: This specimen includes other DNA sequences encoding the same CDR3. This chain uses TRBV20-1 with TRBJ2-5; D is uncertain. Trimming took 6 bases from V and 1 from J, leaving 3 bases between them. CDR3 length equals 10 residues. CDR1 DFQATT and CDR2 SNEGSKA come from the germline V gene (reference sequence). In DNA form, the CDR3 reads TGCAGTGCCATCCAAGAGACCCAGTACTTC. Amino acids: CSAIQETQYF.